This TCR beta chain was identified during a study of blood T cells in healthy people across ages. This clonotype was counted a few times. Its antigen remains unidentified. The CDR3 length is 11 residues. V lost 2 bases and J 11 bases, leaving 6 bases between the germline ends. The authors drew roughly 9.8 milliliters of peripheral blood from each donor. Study-wide points: In long-lived donors, naive CD4+ cell counts and diversity exceeded those of aged donors. A roughly linear age-dependent decrease characterized TCR beta diversity per million T cells. Naive T cell percentage strongly correlated with TCR beta diversity.

A second PCR of 7 to 11 cycles used a sample-barcoded 5' primer and a J-beta primer mix. TCRdb passed the 5' RACE reads through MiXCR, listing each CDR3 protein once. The sample gives over 600,000 distinct CDR3 sequences, around 45% of which show up once; over 15% is in the top ten. The receptor comes from a man at least 80 years old in good health. The rearrangement links TRBV12-3 or TRBV12-4 to TRBJ1-4, with D unresolved. The sequencing sample was made of blood. CDR3 nucleotide sequence: TGTGCCAGCAGTTTACGGTACAAACTGTTTTTT. Protein product: CASSLRYKLFF.